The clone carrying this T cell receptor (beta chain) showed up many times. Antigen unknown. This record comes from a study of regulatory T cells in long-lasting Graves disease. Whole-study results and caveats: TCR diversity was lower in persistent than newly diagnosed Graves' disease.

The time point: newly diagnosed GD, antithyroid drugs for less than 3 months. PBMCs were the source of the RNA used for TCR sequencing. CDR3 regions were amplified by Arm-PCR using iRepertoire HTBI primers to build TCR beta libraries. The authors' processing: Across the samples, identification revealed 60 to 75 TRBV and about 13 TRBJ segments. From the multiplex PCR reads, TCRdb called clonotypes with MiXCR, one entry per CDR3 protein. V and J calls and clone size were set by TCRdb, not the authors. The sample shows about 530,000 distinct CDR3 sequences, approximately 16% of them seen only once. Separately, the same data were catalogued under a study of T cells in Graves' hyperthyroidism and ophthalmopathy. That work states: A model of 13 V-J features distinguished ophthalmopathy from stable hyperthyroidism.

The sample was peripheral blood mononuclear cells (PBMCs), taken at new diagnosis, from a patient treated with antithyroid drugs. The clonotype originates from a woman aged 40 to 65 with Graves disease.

The DNA of the CDR3 is TGCAGTGTCCCGAACCTAGCGGGGGAACGGTTCTTC. Translated, it gives CSVPNLAGERFF. The chain is built from TRBV20-1 and TRBJ2-1, with 10 bases matching TRBD2. Germline V gives CDR1 DFQATT, CDR2 SNEGSKA (reference sequence). The CDR3 is 12 residues long. Unmatched junction bases numbered 12, after V lost 7 bases and J lost 15 bases.